This T cell receptor beta chain was identified during a study of spatial heterogeneity in lung cancer. At the level of the study: Available follow-up PBMC samples were sequenced, at a median of about two years post-resection.

Specified time point: blood at routine non-recurrence follow-up after resection. Trimming removed 5 bases from V and 4 bases from J, with 10 bases in between. This CDR3 comprises 13 residues. Germline V CDR1 and CDR2: LNHNV, YYDKDF (reference sequence). TCRdb analysed the 5' RACE reads with MiXCR anew, one entry per CDR3 protein. The sample holds about 94,000 distinct CDR3 sequences, roughly a fifth seen once. The input for sequencing was PBMCs, taken at follow-up. This sequence originates from a male donor with early-stage non-small cell lung cancer. V usage is TRBV15 and J usage is TRBJ2-3, with unresolved D. CDR3: CATSVVRADTQYF. CDR3 coding DNA: TGTGCCACCAGCGTTGTCCGGGCAGATACGCAGTATTTT.